This T cell receptor (beta chain) was recovered during a study of blood T cell repertoires in COVID-19 (dated by TCRdb to the early 2020s). In the study overall: The collaborator samples originated in the United States, Italy and Spain and spanned the acute and convalescent phases of COVID-19. The prospective study material was composed of cDNA or gDNA derived from T cells, B-cell-depleted T cells, or PBMCs. The dataset comprised deeply sampled blood TCRbeta repertoires from subjects exposed to, actively infected with, or recovered from COVID-19. The repertoires were released in a freely available public database intended as a resource for research on the immune response to SARS-CoV-2. Samples were obtained from the ongoing ImmuneRACE study (first 160 participants) and from over a thousand subjects provided by 6 global collaborators. The sample metadata nearly always contained a de-identified subject ID, COVID-19 status, age in years and sex. Where available, HLA class I and class II types were taken from metadata supplied by the sample provider and were not determined by assay-based typing.

About this clone itself: It lacks a known antigen. Per-base quality was not reported, and no clone a single base away is much larger than it.

Each collaborating institution followed its own protocols to collect whole blood in K2EDTA tubes. Collaborator samples were shipped for TCRbeta analysis as frozen whole blood, isolated PBMCs, or DNA extracted from either sample type. The CDR3 has 15 amino acids, counting the end cysteine and phenylalanine. The kept DNA is CDR3 alone, 45 bases in frame from the first base. Compared with germline, V lacks 2 bases and J lacks 3 bases; bases without a gene match: 3. Per the germline V gene, SGHDT is the CDR1 and YYEEEE is the CDR2. The immunoSEQ Assay, a bias-controlled multiplex PCR, was used to amplify TCRbeta CDR3 regions from genomic DNA. The authors' analysis ran thus. The number of nucleated cells in each sample was estimated by amplification of reference gene primers within the assay. To quantify the absolute abundance of each unique TCRbeta CDR3 rearrangement, sequence reads were collapsed and filtered. For each sample, productive Simpson clonality was calculated as the square root of Simpson's diversity index over productive rearrangements. TCRdb's version of the immuneACCESS table is confined to in-frame rearrangements and falls short of the full clone set. An unresolved V gene accounts for under half of the shortfall where checked; the remainder is of unknown origin. D and trimming were read from the DNA, whereas the V and J calls and clone size are those reported in that table. This sample comprises approximately 85,000 clones, about nine tenths of them detected only once. Jointly, the top ten make up 27% of the sample.

On the study overall, not on this receptor specifically: The quantity of clinical and demographic metadata differed by source and by participant and was supplied without curation.

This TCR was recovered from a man between 45 and 60 years old with active or convalescent COVID-19. The sequencing sample was made of peripheral blood. The chain is made from TRBV5-6 and TRBJ2-1; TRBD1 fits 9 bases in the junction. The bases are TGTGCCAGCAGCTTAACAGGGGGCGACTACAATGAGCAGTTCTTC. Its translation is CASSLTGGDYNEQFF.